The next 21 T cell receptor beta chains were all read from a single sample in a study of T-cell memory formation after mild COVID-19 listed by TCRdb under 2021. Libraries were prepared through 5' RACE. Sequencing instrument: Illumina NovaSeq 6000. The raw public data were reprocessed by TCRdb itself: fastp quality trimming at Q25, MiXCR clonotype calling, in-frame beta chains only. Each CDR3 protein appears once, grouped with its most common genes and DNA. Counted in this sample were about 260,000 distinct CDR3 sequences; 16% of them appeared once. 22% of the sample goes to the ten largest clones. The sequenced sample consisted of PBMCs or a T cell subset sorted from them (not recorded which). These TCRs come from a young man who had mild COVID-19 (a few samples of this study predate the infection). The sample titles of this study are shuffled in the database, so cell type and time point are left out; the donor was told from shared clones.

In its sample, this clonotype was seen many times. This chain joins TRBV7-9 and TRBJ2-7; 7 nucleotides align to TRBD1. The V gene end was trimmed by 5 bases and the J gene end by 3 bases; junction bases not matched to a gene: 1. The CDR3 spans 12 residues. Germline-derived CDR1 and CDR2 are SEHNR and FQNEAQ (reference sequence). The CDR3 loop reads CASSRQGYEQYF. The CDR3 DNA reads as TGTGCCAGCAGCCGACAGGGCTACGAGCAGTACTTC. The full variable domain, completed using reference TRBV7-9 and TRBJ2-7, is DTGVSQNPRHKITKRGQNVTFRCDPISEHNRLYWYRQTLGQGPEFLTYFQNEAQLEKSRLLSDRFSAERPKGSFSTLEIQRTEQGDSAMYLCASSRQGYEQYFGPGTRLTVT.

This clonotype was seen ten or more times. The rearrangement joins TRBV12-3 or TRBV12-4 to TRBJ2-7, with D perhaps given as TRBD1 or TRBD2 (5 bases each). The CDR3 extends over 14 amino acids. V shed 3 bases and J shed 3 bases, with 12 bases lying between them. CDR3 protein: CASSLGQLGYEQYF. The CDR3, as DNA: TGTGCCAGCAGTTTGGGGCAACTAGGCTACGAGCAGTACTTC.

This clonotype was observed a handful of times. This sequence joins TRBV20-1 and TRBJ2-5; 7 bases map to TRBD1. The ends lost 1 base at V and 3 bases at J; junction bases unmatched: 5. Germline CDR1 DFQATT, CDR2 SNEGSKA (reference sequence). This CDR3 is built from 14 residues. The CDR3 nucleotides are TGCAGTGCTAGAGTCCCACAGGGGAAAGAGACCCAGTACTTC. This sequence encodes CSARVPQGKETQYF.

The chain has TRBV6-2 or TRBV6-3 and TRBJ1-2, with TRBD1 identical over 7 bases. There are 14 residues in the CDR3. V shed 6 bases and J 7 bases; nucleotides not matched to a gene: 11. The V gene's germline CDR1 is MNHEY and CDR2 SVGEGT. CDR3: CASSPPGTATGYTF. The CDR3 coding sequence is TGTGCCAGCAGCCCACCCGGGACAGCTACTGGCTACACCTTC.

The rearrangement joins TRBV12-3 or TRBV12-4 to TRBJ2-3; no clear D gene. The CDR3 loop spans 15 amino acids. V was cut by 6 bases and J by 0 bases, with 13 bases left in between. In DNA, the CDR3 is TGTGCCAGCAGCCTCGGGTTTATTAGCACAGATACGCAGTATTTT. It encodes CASSLGFISTDTQYF.

The rearrangement links TRBV27 to TRBJ1-2; TRBD1 is a possible D gene (5 bases). The CDR3 contains 14 residues. V was trimmed by 6 bases and J by 4 bases, leaving 15 bases between them. Germline lookup yields CDR1 MNHEY and CDR2 SMNVEV (reference sequence). CDR3 protein: CASRVLGTSYGYTF. DNA for the CDR3: TGTGCCAGCAGGGTACTCGGGACCTCCTATGGCTACACCTTC.

This clonotype was seen ten or more times. This chain joins TRBV20-1 and TRBJ1-1; D ambiguous. The CDR3 is 13 residues long. Trimming took 5 bases from V and 2 from J, leaving 12 bases between them. Germline-derived CDR1 and CDR2 are DFQATT and SNEGSKA (reference sequence). DNA for the CDR3: TGCAGTGCTTATCGGACCGCTAACACTGAAGCTTTCTTT. Protein: CSAYRTANTEAFF.

J is TRBJ1-1 and V is TRBV10-3, with D possibly matching TRBD1 (5 bases). Trimming left V 1 base short and J 4 bases short, with 7 bases between. Per the germline V gene, CDR1 is ENHRY and CDR2 is SYGVKD. There are 13 residues in the CDR3. The CDR3 spells CAISEWGSTEAFF. CDR3 bases: TGTGCCATCAGTGAGTGGGGGAGCACTGAAGCTTTCTTT.

The chain links TRBV7-3 to TRBJ2-7; 7 bases are shared with TRBD2. Trimming cost V 5 bases and J 6 bases; bases outside gene matches: 7. The CDR3 sequence is 13 residues long. The germline V gene encodes CDR1 SGHTA and CDR2 FQGTGA. The CDR3 loop reads CASSPAAGSEQYF. CDR3 sequence (DNA): TGTGCCAGCAGCCCAGCAGCGGGGTCCGAGCAGTACTTC.

The chain is built from TRBV7-9 and TRBJ2-7; 7 bases line up with TRBD1. The V gene's germline CDR1 is SEHNR and CDR2 FQNEAQ (reference sequence). This CDR3 is 15 amino acids long. The V gene end was trimmed by 1 base and the J gene end by 4 bases; junction bases not matched to a gene: 7. The CDR3 region is CASSLGQGRSYEQYF. The DNA for the CDR3 is TGTGCCAGCAGCTTAGGACAGGGTAGGTCTTACGAGCAGTACTTC. The complete variable domain, with remaining parts taken from reference TRBV7-9 and TRBJ2-7, reads DTGVSQNPRHKITKRGQNVTFRCDPISEHNRLYWYRQTLGQGPEFLTYFQNEAQLEKSRLLSDRFSAERPKGSFSTLEIQRTEQGDSAMYLCASSLGQGRSYEQYFGPGTRLTVT.

J is TRBJ2-2 and V is TRBV7-2; D not certain. The CDR3 consists of 13 residues. Germline V gives CDR1 SGHTA, CDR2 FQGNSA. The V end lost 1 base, the J end lost 9 bases, and 9 bases lay between the germline ends. The CDR3 DNA reads as TGTGCCAGCAGCTTAGACCGCCTAAGGGAGCTGTTTTTT. Translating gives CASSLDRLRELFF.

This clonotype was found a few times. The CDR3 region is CASSLVRGGFPEKLFF. DNA for the CDR3: TGTGCCAGCAGCTTAGTGAGAGGGGGCTTTCCCGAAAAACTGTTTTTT. This chain joins TRBV7-2 and TRBJ1-4; 7 bases fit TRBD1. Germline assignment: CDR1 SGHTA and CDR2 FQGNSA. Trimming took 1 base from V and 8 from J; bases not matched to a gene: 10. The CDR3 runs 16 residues.

V is TRBV10-3 and J is TRBJ2-2; tentatively, D is TRBD1 or TRBD2 (5 bases each). The V and J ends lost 5 bases and 6 bases respectively, with 16 bases between them. Germline CDR1 reads ENHRY; CDR2 reads SYGVKD. The CDR3 extends over 15 amino acids. CDR3 region: CAISNPGRDPGELFF. As DNA, the CDR3 is TGTGCCATCAGTAACCCGGGCAGGGACCCCGGGGAGCTGTTTTTT.

This clonotype was observed at least ten times. V and J are TRBV3-1 and TRBJ2-2, with unresolved D. Looked up from germline, CDR1 is LGHDT and CDR2 is YNNKEL (reference sequence). This CDR3 region has 11 residues. The germline V and J ends were trimmed by 3 bases and 8 bases, with 4 bases remaining between them. The CDR3 DNA reads TGTGCCAGCAGCCAGCTGGGGGAGCTGTTTTTT. This gives the protein CASSQLGELFF.

This clonotype occurred a few times. The V and J genes are TRBV12-3 or TRBV12-4 and TRBJ1-2; unclear D gene. V was trimmed by 4 bases and J by 4 bases, leaving 13 bases between them. There are 14 residues in the CDR3. CDR3 coding DNA: TGTGCCAGCAGTTCCCGAGGAGGCCCCTATGGCTACACCTTC. Translated, it gives CASSSRGGPYGYTF.

V is TRBV12-3 or TRBV12-4 and J is TRBJ1-1; no clear D. CDR3 length: 14 amino acids. Deletions cut 3 bases from V and 5 bases from J, with 13 bases between. In DNA, the CDR3 is TGTGCCAGCAGTTTGGTTGAGGGAGCGACTGAAGCTTTCTTT. Encoded protein: CASSLVEGATEAFF.

This clonotype appeared a few times. The chain recombines TRBV18 with TRBJ2-7; 8 bases line up with TRBD1. With 0 bases clipped from V and 2 bases from J, the junction kept 6 bases outside the gene matches. The CDR3 runs to 16 residues. Germline loops: CDR1 KGHSH, CDR2 LQKENI. In DNA form, the CDR3 reads TGTGCCAGCTCACCACCTCGGACAGGGTCGGCCTACGAGCAGTACTTC. Translating it yields CASSPPRTGSAYEQYF.

This clonotype appeared many times. The chain combines TRBV4-3 with TRBJ1-5; no reliable D call. Trimming removed 1 base at V and 6 bases at J, with 10 bases between. This CDR3 contains 14 residues. Per germline, CDR1 LGHNA and CDR2 YSLEER. The CDR3 reads CASSQAGGCQPQHF. In DNA form, the CDR3 reads TGCGCCAGCAGCCAAGCGGGAGGTTGTCAGCCCCAGCATTTT.

This clonotype was seen more than once but under ten times. Written as DNA, the CDR3 is TGTGCCAGCAGTCACCACCCGGGAGTCCATGGCTACACCTTC. This gives the protein CASSHHPGVHGYTF. This rearrangement joins TRBV6-2 or TRBV6-3 to TRBJ1-2; D is unresolved. Between the trimmed V and J ends, which lost 5 bases and 6 bases, there was a span of 16 bases. CDR3 length equals 14 residues. Germline values: CDR1 MNHEY, CDR2 SVGEGT.

V is TRBV4-3 and J is TRBJ1-6, with 7 bases that match TRBD1. The CDR3 loop spans 17 amino acids. The V gene's germline CDR1 is LGHNA and CDR2 YSLEER. V dropped 1 base and J dropped 7; count of bases not matched to a gene: 10. DNA for the CDR3: TGCGCCAGCAGCCAAGTGGTGGGGGACAGCAGAAATTCACCCCTCCACTTT. Translation: CASSQVVGDSRNSPLHF.

The V gene is TRBV7-9, the J gene TRBJ2-3; possible D gene TRBD1, 6 bases. V was shortened by 4 bases and J by 6 bases, with 20 bases between the two germline ends. There are 16 residues in the CDR3. Germline V gene data show CDR1 as SEHNR and CDR2 as FQNEAQ (reference sequence). CDR3 DNA sequence: TGTGCCAGCAGCTCCCAGGGGCGAGGCAGCAAGGATACGCAGTATTTT. It translates to CASSSQGRGSKDTQYF.